This note documents a single T cell receptor (beta chain) sequence. Its antigen is currently unknown. These data come from a study of early T cells in non-severe SARS-CoV-2 infection. The overall study: Chains stayed unpaired after sequencing of bulk RNA from unsorted whole blood.

Individually, cDNA molecules had unique molecular identifiers attached to them. TCRdb called the 5' RACE reads again in MiXCR, with one record for every CDR3 protein. The repertoire has around 84,000 distinct CDR3 sequences, under 15% of them found once; the top ten carry about 6.7%. Overall study results and limits: Reliance on VDJdb matching favored anti-spike CD8 responses; private and CD4 specificities were missed.

Trimming stripped 0 bases from V and 2 bases from J, with 13 bases between. Germline V lookup: CDR1 MNHEY, CDR2 SVGAGI. The CDR3 runs 16 residues. This sequence was found in an adult who was a healthcare worker with PCR-confirmed SARS-CoV-2 infection or an uninfected control (not recorded which). J is TRBJ1-2 and V is TRBV6-5; D gene ambiguous. Sequencing input: whole blood. CDR3 coding DNA: TGTGCCAGCAGTTACTCGGAGGCGTATCAAAACTATGGCTACACCTTC. Residues: CASSYSEAYQNYGYTF.